Below are 10 T cell receptor beta chains sequenced from a single sample in a study of blood T cell repertoires in COVID-19. Data came from immunoSEQ multiplex PCR; TCRdb stores just in-frame clones and leaves some out. The sample carries some 63,000 clones, 65% to 80% recorded once. The sample was peripheral blood. Receptor source: a human donor in a cohort sampled during active COVID-19.

This chain connects TRBV6-6 to TRBJ1-5; 8 positions agree with TRBD1. This CDR3 spans 15 amino acids. J gave up 7 bases and V 6 bases, and 11 bases lay outside the gene matches. The V gene's germline CDR1 is MNHNY and CDR2 SVGAGI (reference sequence). DNA for the CDR3: TGTGCCAGCAGCTCCCTTGACAGGGGAGGGCAGCCCCAGCATTTT. Translated: CASSSLDRGGQPQHF.

This clone came up once. The chain recombines TRBV29-1 with TRBJ1-5; D may be TRBD1 (5 bases). The V gene's germline CDR1 is SQVTM and CDR2 ANQGSEA. Deletions cut 7 bases from V and 3 bases from J, with 13 bases between. This CDR3 is built from 13 residues. The CDR3 protein is CSARVNTNQPQHF. The CDR3 region has the DNA TGCAGCGCCAGGGTCAATACCAATCAGCCCCAGCATTTT.

The J gene is TRBJ2-3, the V gene TRBV11-3, with D perhaps matching TRBD2 (6 bases). The CDR3 has 12 residues. Trimming stripped 5 bases from V and 11 bases from J, with 14 bases between. Germline loops: CDR1 SGHNT, CDR2 YENEEA. In DNA, the CDR3 is TGTGCCAGCAGCCGCCGGGAGACCTGGCAGTATTTT. It translates to CASSRRETWQYF.

This chain connects TRBV7-3 to TRBJ2-2; D unclear. The V and J ends lost 2 bases and 4 bases respectively, with 17 bases between them. The CDR3 loop spans 17 amino acids. Germline CDR1 SGHTA, CDR2 FQGTGA. CDR3 sequence reads: CASSLRHTTEITGELFF. In nucleotides, the CDR3 is TGTGCCAGCAGCTTACGCCACACCACAGAGATCACCGGGGAGCTGTTTTTT.

The V and J genes are TRBV6-5 and TRBJ1-6, with 10 bases aligning to TRBD1. This CDR3 is 15 amino acids long. V lost 4 bases to trimming and J lost 8 bases; unmatched junction nucleotides: 5. CDR1 is MNHEY and CDR2 is SVGAGI in the germline V gene. CDR3 loop: CASSLGTGDYSPLHF. The CDR3 DNA reads TGTGCCAGCAGTTTGGGGACAGGGGATTATTCACCCCTCCACTTT.

This chain uses TRBV30 with TRBJ2-3; D unresolved. The CDR3 is 13 amino acids. Germline V lookup: CDR1 GTSNPN, CDR2 SVGIG (reference sequence). Trimming cost V 3 bases and J 5 bases, with 12 bases left between them. Here the CDR3 reads CAWRSSLQDTQYF. CDR3 bases: TGTGCCTGGAGGTCGAGTTTGCAAGATACGCAGTATTTT. Using reference TRBV30 and TRBJ2-3 for the parts outside the CDR3, the full variable domain is SQTIHQWPATLVQPVGSPLSLECTVEGTSNPNLYWYRQAAGRGLQLLFYSVGIGQISSEVPQNLSASRPQDRQFILSSKKLLLSDSGFYLCAWRSSLQDTQYFGPGTRLTVL.

The chain has TRBV19 and TRBJ2-2, with TRBD2 matching 7 bases. CDR3 length equals 15 residues. Germline V gene lookup returns CDR1 LNHDA and CDR2 SQIVND (reference sequence). With V trimmed by 5 bases and J by 5 bases, 8 bases remained unmatched. The CDR3 region is CASSWGRARTGELFF. Written as DNA, the CDR3 is TGTGCCAGTAGTTGGGGGAGGGCACGGACCGGGGAGCTGTTTTTT.

Written as DNA, the CDR3 is TGCGCCAGCAGCGTCACGGGGAAAGAGACCCAGTACTTC. Amino acid sequence: CASSVTGKETQYF. This sequence joins TRBV5-1 and TRBJ2-5; tentative D call: TRBD2 (5 bases). CDR1 is SGHRS and CDR2 is YFSETQ in the germline V gene. V lost 4 bases and J lost 3, with 10 bases in between. The CDR3 is made up of 13 amino acids.

This sequence joins TRBV28 and TRBJ1-5; D is undetermined. The V end was cut by 3 bases, the J end by 0 bases, with 9 bases between. The germline V gene has CDR1 MDHEN and CDR2 SYDVKM. This CDR3 region has 15 residues. The CDR3 loop reads CASSLEQYSNQPQHF. In DNA form, the CDR3 reads TGTGCCAGCAGTTTGGAACAGTATAGCAATCAGCCCCAGCATTTT.

This clone turned up a few times. The rearrangement joins TRBV7-8 to TRBJ2-7; 13 bases agree with TRBD2. The CDR3 is made up of 17 amino acids. V lost 1 base to trimming and J lost 6 bases; unmatched junction nucleotides: 9. Per germline, CDR1 SGHVS and CDR2 FQNEAQ. The CDR3 here is CASSLGTSGSIPPEQYF. The DNA of the CDR3 is TGTGCCAGCAGCTTAGGGACTAGCGGGAGTATCCCCCCCGAGCAGTACTTC.